A selection of T cell receptor beta chains follows, all from one sample in a study of T cells in Graves' hyperthyroidism and ophthalmopathy. TCRdb re-analysed the multiplex PCR reads in MiXCR, keeping a single row per CDR3 protein. Seen here are approximately 410,000 distinct CDR3 sequences, approximately 15% observed once, and the top ten hold about 4.9%. The sequencing sample was made of blood. All receptors come from a woman aged 18-29 years with Graves' hyperthyroidism. Both conserved end residues are part of each CDR3. A D gene is named only where the DNA matches it firmly. The size entry is marked missing in some rows and otherwise reads once, few, many or a size class.

many	TRBD2	TRBV30	TRBJ2-1	TGTGCCTGGAGTGTAACGGGAGGGCTCTATGAGCAGTTCTTC	CAWSVTGGLYEQFF
many	.	TRBV29-1	TRBJ2-3	TGCAGCGCCGGCGGGACGGCTGGACTGAATACGCAGTATTTT	CSAGGTAGLNTQYF
.	.	TRBV7-2	TRBJ1-3	TGTGCCAGCAGCTCAGTGGGACGAGGCGGAAACACCATATATTTT	CASSSVGRGGNTIYF
many	TRBD1	TRBV19	TRBJ1-1	TGTGCCAGTAGTGACAGGGTGATCACTGAAGCTTTCTTT	CASSDRVITEAFF
many	TRBD1	TRBV20-1	TRBJ1-1	TGCAGTGCCCTGACAGGGGAGGACACTGAAGCCTTCTTT	CSALTGEDTEAFF
many	.	TRBV4-2	TRBJ2-1	TGTGCCAGCAGCCAACTCAGGGGCAATGAGCAGTTCTTC	CASSQLRGNEQFF
many	.	TRBV7-2	TRBJ2-5	TGTGCCAGCAGTAGGGGGGGAGTAGAGACCCAGTACTTC	CASSRGGVETQYF
many	.	TRBV15	TRBJ1-2	TGTGCCACCAGCAGAGATCTTGTAGGTGACTATGGCTACACCTTC	CATSRDLVGDYGYTF
few	.	TRBV18	TRBJ2-4	TGTGCCAGCTCACCCTCCACTATAGCCAAAAACATTCAGTACTTC	CASSPSTIAKNIQYF
.	.	TRBV7-3	TRBJ2-2	TGTGCCAGCAGCTCCCTACCCGTCGGGGCCGGGGAGCTGTTTTTT	CASSSLPVGAGELFF
many	.	TRBV6-1	TRBJ2-2	TGTGCCAGCCGTCCGGGAGCGAACACCGGGGAGCTGTTTTTT	CASRPGANTGELFF
many	TRBD1	TRBV3-1	TRBJ2-4	TGTGCCAGCAGCCATAGACAGGGGCGGAACATTCAGTACTTC	CASSHRQGRNIQYF
.	.	TRBV28	TRBJ2-3	TGTGCCAGCAGCTCAACCGGTCTCACAGATACGCAGTATTTT	CASSSTGLTDTQYF
few	.	TRBV3-1	TRBJ2-1	TGTGCCAGCAGCCGCAAAGGTGTGGACCTCTGGGATGAGCAGTTCTTC	CASSRKGVDLWDEQFF
many	TRBD1	TRBV30	TRBJ1-2	TGTGCCTGGAGTGTACTGGGACAGGGCTACACCTTC	CAWSVLGQGYTF
once	TRBD1	TRBV28	TRBJ1-2	TGTGCCAGTTCGACAGGGGTCGGCGGCTACACCTTC	CASSTGVGGYTF
many	.	TRBV6-1	TRBJ2-1	TGTGCCAGCAGTGAAGAAAACAGCGCCGCCTACAATGAGCAGTTCTTC	CASSEENSAAYNEQFF
many	TRBD1	TRBV7-8	TRBJ2-7	TGTGCCAGCAGCTCCCAGATCAGGGGGCCTATCTCTCAATCGTCCGTCTACGAGCAGTACTTC	CASSSQIRGPISQSSVYEQYF
.	.	TRBV20-1	TRBJ1-4	TGCAGTGCTAGAGAGGTGTGGGGCTATGAAAAACTGTTTTTT	CSAREVWGYEKLFF
many	TRBD1	TRBV30	TRBJ1-5	TGTGCCTGGGAACGACAGGGGGGTGGCAATCAGCCCCAGCATTTT	CAWERQGGGNQPQHF
many	.	TRBV28	TRBJ1-1	TGTGCCAGCAGTTTCCCGTTCACTGAAGCTTTCTTT	CASSFPFTEAFF
.	TRBD2	TRBV27	TRBJ2-1	TGTGCCAGCAGTTTACGGGGACTAGCGGGAACCTACAATGAGCAGTTCTTC	CASSLRGLAGTYNEQFF
many	.	TRBV13	TRBJ1-1	TGTGCCAGCAGCTTAAGTCGGGACACCAAGACTGACACTTCCTTT	CASSLSRDTKTDTSF
many	TRBD1	TRBV30	TRBJ1-5	TGTGCCTGGGGGGGACAGGGGTTCAATCAGCCCCAGCATTTT	CAWGGQGFNQPQHF
few	.	TRBV10-3	TRBJ2-2	TGTGCCATCAGGGGCCCTATGAACACCAGGGAGCTGTTTTTT	CAIRGPMNTRELFF
many	TRBD2	TRBV4-1	TRBJ2-5	TGCGCCAGCAGCCACATCGCGACGACTAGCGGGAGGGCAGTGGAGACCCAGTACTTC	CASSHIATTSGRAVETQYF
few	TRBD1	TRBV18	TRBJ2-7	TGTGCCAGCTCACCACCGGACAGGGCCTACGAGCAGTACTTC	CASSPPDRAYEQYF
.	TRBD1	TRBV19	TRBJ2-4	TGTGCCAGTAGTATACTCAGGGGGCCGTCCAAAAACATTCAGTACTTC	CASSILRGPSKNIQYF
.	.	TRBV3-1	TRBJ2-3	TGTGCCAGCAGCCAAGATCTTGTGGGCACAGATACGCAGTATTTT	CASSQDLVGTDTQYF
many	.	TRBV20-1	TRBJ1-1	TGCAGTGCTAGAGATATAGGAGGGTCCCACACTGAAGCTTTCTTT	CSARDIGGSHTEAFF
many	TRBD1	TRBV6-1	TRBJ1-5	TGTGCCAGCAGTGAAGCTGGGACAGGGACCGGTCAGCCCCAGCATTTT	CASSEAGTGTGQPQHF
few	TRBD1	TRBV3-1	TRBJ1-6	TGTGCCAGCAGCCAAGATAGGGGACAGGGGGTATGGTCACCCCTCCACTTT	CASSQDRGQGVWSPLHF
.	.	TRBV7-2	TRBJ1-3	TGTGCCAGCAGCTCGATGGGGAGCTCTGGAAACACCATATATTTT	CASSSMGSSGNTIYF
many	.	TRBV11-2	TRBJ2-7	TGTGCCAGCAGCAAAGAATACACTTCCTACGAGCAGTACTTC	CASSKEYTSYEQYF
.	TRBD2	TRBV11-1	TRBJ2-4	TGTGCCAGCAGCCAAGCGGGGATTAAAAACATTCAGTACTTC	CASSQAGIKNIQYF
few	.	TRBV29-1	TRBJ2-5	TGCAGCGTTGCGTTGGTTTCGTACCAAGAGACCCAGTACTTC	CSVALVSYQETQYF
.	.	TRBV11-2	TRBJ2-6	TGTGCCAGCAGCTTAGGGGGCCTCAACGTCCTGACTTTC	CASSLGGLNVLTF
few	TRBD2	TRBV29-1	TRBJ2-1	TGCAGCGTTGGCATACTAGCGGGAGGCTCCTACAATGAGCAGTTCTTC	CSVGILAGGSYNEQFF
few	.	TRBV30	TRBJ2-2	TGTGCCTGGAGTGTGGGGAGAACGTACACCGGGGAGCTGTTTTTT	CAWSVGRTYTGELFF
many	TRBD1	TRBV3-1	TRBJ1-1	TGTGCCAGCAGCCCCGGGACAGGGGCTGAAGCTTTCTTT	CASSPGTGAEAFF
few	.	TRBV11-2	TRBJ1-4	TGTGCCAGCAGCCTCAGGGGTCCAACTAATGAAAAACTGTTTTTT	CASSLRGPTNEKLFF
many	.	TRBV18	TRBJ1-1	TGTGCCAGCTCACCACGGTCCGGGCAGGGAGGGACTGAAGCTTTCTTT	CASSPRSGQGGTEAFF
.	TRBD2	TRBV2	TRBJ2-3	TGTGCCAGCAGTGAAAGCGGGAGCGCAGATACGCAGTATTTT	CASSESGSADTQYF
few	.	TRBV5-1	TRBJ2-3	TGCGCCAGCAGCTTCCTCGGGTCAATTGCAGATACGCAGTATTTT	CASSFLGSIADTQYF
many	TRBD2	TRBV12-3/TRBV12-4	TRBJ2-2	TGTGCCAGCAGTCTGCGGGGACTAGCACTTCCGAACACCGGGGAGCTGTTTTTT	CASSLRGLALPNTGELFF
few	.	TRBV7-4	TRBJ2-7	TGTGCCAGCAGTCAGCCACAGGAAAGCTCCTACGAGCAGTACTTC	CASSQPQESSYEQYF
many	.	TRBV6-2/TRBV6-3	TRBJ1-2	TGTGCCAGCAGTTATATTGGACAGAGACCTAACTATGGCTACACCTTC	CASSYIGQRPNYGYTF
many	.	TRBV15	TRBJ2-5	TGTGCCACCAGTGAAACCGAGACCCAGTACTTC	CATSETETQYF
few	TRBD2	TRBV20-1	TRBJ2-7	TGCAGTGCCGCGGGACTAGCGGGCAACGAGCAGTACTTC	CSAAGLAGNEQYF
few	TRBD2	TRBV13	TRBJ2-1	TGTGCCAGCAGCACAGGACTAGCGGTATCCTACAATGAGCAGTTCTTC	CASSTGLAVSYNEQFF
many	.	TRBV28	TRBJ2-3	TGTGCCAGCAGCACCAGTCAGGCGGACACCATAAGGACAGATACGCAGTATTTT	CASSTSQADTIRTDTQYF
many	.	TRBV30	TRBJ1-1	TGTGCCTGGAGCCTGAACACTGAAGCTTTCTTT	CAWSLNTEAFF
many	TRBD1	TRBV6-1	TRBJ1-1	TGTGCCAGCAGTGATCGCAGGGGGGGCACTGAAGCTTTCTTT	CASSDRRGGTEAFF
.	.	TRBV15	TRBJ2-1	TGTGCCACCAGCAGATCCTCCGGCAATGAGCAGTTCTTC	CATSRSSGNEQFF
many	.	TRBV3-1	TRBJ1-1	TGTGCCAGCAGCCAAGTCGGGACACAAGCTTTCTTT	CASSQVGTQAFF
many	TRBD2	TRBV3-1	TRBJ2-7	TGTGCCAGCAACCTAGAGGCGATAGCGGGAGAATACGAGCAGTACTTC	CASNLEAIAGEYEQYF
.	TRBD2	TRBV19	TRBJ2-2	TGTGCCAGTAGTGCCACTAGCGGGAGTAGGAACGGGGAGCTGTTTTTT	CASSATSGSRNGELFF
many	TRBD2	TRBV28	TRBJ2-7	TGTGCCAGCAGTCTAGGGATCGGGACTAGCGGGAGGGATACCTACGAGCAGTACTTC	CASSLGIGTSGRDTYEQYF
.	.	TRBV29-1	TRBJ2-1	TGCAGCGTTGTAGAAGGTCCGGGATACAATGAGCAGTTCTTC	CSVVEGPGYNEQFF
.	TRBD2	TRBV9	TRBJ2-1	TGTGCCAGCAGCGTATCGGATAGCGGGAGAAATGAGCAGTTCTTC	CASSVSDSGRNEQFF